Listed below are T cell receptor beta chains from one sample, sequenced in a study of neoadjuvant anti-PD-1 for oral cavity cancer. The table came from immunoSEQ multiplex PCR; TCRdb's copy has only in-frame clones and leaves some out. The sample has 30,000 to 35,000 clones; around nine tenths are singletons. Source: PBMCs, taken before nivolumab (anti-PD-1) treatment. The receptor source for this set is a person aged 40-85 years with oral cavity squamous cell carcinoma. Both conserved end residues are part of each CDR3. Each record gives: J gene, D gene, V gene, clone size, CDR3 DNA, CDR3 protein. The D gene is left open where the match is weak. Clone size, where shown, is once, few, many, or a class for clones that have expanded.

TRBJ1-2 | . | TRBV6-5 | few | TGTGCCAGCAGTCCGGACAGCGAACGGCGTGGCTACACCTTC | CASSPDSERRGYTF
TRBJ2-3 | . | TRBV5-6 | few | TGTGCCAGCAGACGGAGGGGGCAGGATACGCAGTATTTT | CASRRRGQDTQYF
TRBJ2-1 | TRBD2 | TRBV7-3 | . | TGTGCCAGCAGCCCATTAGCGGGGGGGATATACAATGAGCAGTTCTTC | CASSPLAGGIYNEQFF
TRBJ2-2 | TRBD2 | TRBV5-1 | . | TGCGCCAGCAGCAGACTCCACGGGACTAGCGGGGGGGCCGACGGGGAGCTGTTTTTT | CASSRLHGTSGGADGELFF
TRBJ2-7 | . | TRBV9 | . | TGTGCCAGCAGCGTAGAAGGTCACTACGAGCAGTACTTC | CASSVEGHYEQYF
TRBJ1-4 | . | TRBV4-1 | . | TGCGCCAGCAGCCAGCGGGAAAGGAGTGAAAAACTGTTTTTT | CASSQRERSEKLFF
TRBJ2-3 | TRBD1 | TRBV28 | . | TGTGCCAGCAGCCTCCGGCCAGGGGGCGCGGCAGATACGCAGTATTTT | CASSLRPGGAADTQYF
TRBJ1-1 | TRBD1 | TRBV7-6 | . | TGTGCCAGCAGCTTAGCAGGGGGCGAAGCAGCTTTCTTT | CASSLAGGEAAFF
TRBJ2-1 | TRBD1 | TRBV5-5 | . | TGTGCCAGCAGCCTACGGACAGGCGGGTACAATGAGCAGTTCTTC | CASSLRTGGYNEQFF
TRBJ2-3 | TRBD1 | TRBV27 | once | TGTGCCAGCAGTCCCTCGACAGGGGGGCGCACAGATACGCAGTATTTT | CASSPSTGGRTDTQYF
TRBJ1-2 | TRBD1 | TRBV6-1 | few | TGTGCCAGCAGTCCCGGGACAGGAGGGTCCGAGGGCTACACCTTC | CASSPGTGGSEGYTF
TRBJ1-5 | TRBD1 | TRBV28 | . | TGTGCCAGCAGTACCCAGGGGGCGGTTTTACGACCCCAGCATTTT | CASSTQGAVLRPQHF
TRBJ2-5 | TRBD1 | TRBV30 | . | TGTGCCTGGAGAGGCAGGGGGCGCGGGGAGACCCAGTACTTC | CAWRGRGRGETQYF
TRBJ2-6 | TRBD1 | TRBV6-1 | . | TGTGCCAGCCTTAGGGGGCCTGGGGCCAACGTCCTGACTTTC | CASLRGPGANVLTF
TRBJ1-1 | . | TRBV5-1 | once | TGCGCCAGCAGCTTGGATGGGGGGAACACTGAAGCTTTCTTT | CASSLDGGNTEAFF
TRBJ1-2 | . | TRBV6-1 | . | TGTGCCAGCAGTGAAGGGGCTCGGAGTATCTACGGCTACACCTTC | CASSEGARSIYGYTF
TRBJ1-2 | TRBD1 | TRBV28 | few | TGTGCCAGCAGTTTTTCCCCGACAGGGGTGTATGGCTACACCTTC | CASSFSPTGVYGYTF
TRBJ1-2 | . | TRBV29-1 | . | TGCAGCGTTGACCCCGGACACACTAACTATGGCTACACCTTC | CSVDPGHTNYGYTF
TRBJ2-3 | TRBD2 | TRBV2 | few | TGTGCCAGCAGTGCCGGGACTAGCTACGATACGCAGTATTTT | CASSAGTSYDTQYF
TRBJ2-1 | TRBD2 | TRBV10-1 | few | TGCGCCAGCAGCGCTGGGGGGACTAAAGGCGATGAGCAGTTCTTC | CASSAGGTKGDEQFF
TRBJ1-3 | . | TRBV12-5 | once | TGTGCTAGTGACGACAGAACTCCCCCTGGAAACACCATATATTTT | CASDDRTPPGNTIYF
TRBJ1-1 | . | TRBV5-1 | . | TGCGCCAGCAGCTTGGACAGCCTCGTAGGGGCTTTCTTT | CASSLDSLVGAFF
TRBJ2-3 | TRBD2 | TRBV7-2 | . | TGTGCCAGCAGTCAAAGCGGGGGGGCCTATACGCAGTATTTT | CASSQSGGAYTQYF
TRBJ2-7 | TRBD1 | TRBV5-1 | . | TGCGCCAGCAGCGAGGACAGGGGCTCTTACGAGCAGTACTTC | CASSEDRGSYEQYF
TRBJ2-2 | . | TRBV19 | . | TGTGCCAGTAGTCGGTGGGTCCAACCTGGGGAACTCCGAGTTACCGGGGAGCTGTTTTTT | CASSRWVQPGELRVTGELFF
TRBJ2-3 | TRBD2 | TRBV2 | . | TGTGCCAGCAGCGCCTTGGCTAGCGGACACACAGATACGCAGTATTTT | CASSALASGHTDTQYF
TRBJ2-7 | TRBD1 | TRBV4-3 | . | TGCGCCAGCAGCCAAGATATTCGGGGACAGGAGTTCTACGAGCAGTACTTC | CASSQDIRGQEFYEQYF